This TCR beta chain was obtained from a study of blood T cell repertoires in COVID-19. Study-level information: Both acute and convalescent COVID-19 samples were obtained from the United States, Italy and Spain. T cells, B-cell-depleted T cells, or PBMCs provided the cDNA or gDNA that served as material.

All enrollees were roughly 18 to 90 years old and from about two dozen US areas. Cohorts were assigned according to the clinical history that participants reported. This CDR3 spans 13 amino acids. Trimming removed 7 bases from V and 6 bases from J, with 13 bases in between. Germline CDR1 MNHEY, CDR2 SVGAGI. Clones were sequenced by immunoSEQ multiplex PCR, and TCRdb holds only the in-frame ones, with some missing. Of roughly 360,000 clones in the sample, about 89% were seen once. The sample taken for sequencing was PBMCs or T cells enriched from blood (not recorded which). This receptor was obtained from a man in his thirties or forties who had recovered from COVID-19. The rearrangement joins TRBV6-5 to TRBJ1-5, with a weak D call TRBD1 (5 bases). For the CDR3, the DNA is TGTGCCAGCAAACCAGCAGGGATTCAGCCCCAGCATTTT. This codes for CASKPAGIQPQHF.